This TCR beta chain was captured by sequencing in a study of vaccination and CD4 T cells after COVID-19. On the study more broadly: Convalescent participants consisted of six males and four females, two being Hispanic. The cells in question were stimulated using overlapping spike peptides derived from SARS-CoV-2, HCoV-NL63, HCoV-OC43 and HCoV-229E. Controls used CEFX viral epitopes (positive), HIV-1 Nef peptides (negative), or no peptide. Study-level findings and limits: The authors identified 304 of 307 vaccine-specific clones in convalescent patients as spike mono-reactive.

This clonotype was counted a few times. Its specificity is unknown. Treatment indicated: roughly 10-day PBMC culture with coronavirus spike peptide pools or control peptides (ViraFEST assay). The collection of CD4+ T cells from the unexposed donor took place before the COVID-19 pandemic (2011-2018). CD4+ T cells that had been cultured provided DNA sequenced with the Oncomine TCR Beta short-read assay. From the PCR reads, TCRdb called clonotypes with MiXCR, one entry per CDR3 protein. Among thousands of distinct CDR3 sequences, approximately 46% were seen once, and the ten largest hold 30% to 40%. Germline loops: CDR1 LNHDA, CDR2 SQIVND (reference sequence). The V gene end was trimmed by 5 bases and the J gene end by 0 bases; junction bases not matched to a gene: 7. The CDR3 length is 16 residues.

The sample comprised CD4+ T cells from blood, cultured in vitro. The gene calls are TRBV19 and TRBJ1-5; 7 bases agree with TRBD1. The receptor was isolated from a human donor in good health. CDR3 sequence (DNA): TGTGCCAGTAGTTTTGGGACAGCCGATAGCAATCAGCCCCAGCATTTT. Protein sequence: CASSFGTADSNQPQHF.